This entry features one T cell receptor (beta chain) sequence. In the study's own analysis: How many nucleated cells were present was estimated from reference gene primer amplification. The data were produced by immunoSEQ multiplex PCR, yet TCRdb's version contains in-frame clones alone and is incomplete. D and trimming were read from the DNA, whereas the V and J calls and clone size are those reported in that table. This sample has 130,000 to 150,000 clones, with more than 75% found just once. This sample stems from a study of blood T cell repertoires in COVID-19. For the study at large: Sample material is recorded as cDNA or gDNA derived from T cells, B-cell-depleted T cells, or PBMCs.

The CDR3 is 16 residues long. J was trimmed by 4 bases and V by 1 base; bases with no gene match: 4. Germline lookup yields CDR1 LNHDA and CDR2 SQIVND (reference sequence). Sequencing input: peripheral blood. The chain recombines TRBV19 with TRBJ2-5; 12 nucleotides match TRBD1. The sequence came from a man aged 60 to 69 with acute or convalescent COVID-19. CDR3 region: CASSIGGTGGAETQYF. The CDR3 DNA reads TGTGCCAGTAGTATAGGGGGGACAGGGGGCGCAGAGACCCAGTACTTC.